These T cell receptor beta chains were read from a single sample in a study of blood T cell repertoires in COVID-19. Sequencing used immunoSEQ multiplex PCR; TCRdb keeps in-frame clones, though not all of them. The sample carries approximately 200,000 clones, 70% to 85% recorded once. Source material: PBMCs or T cells enriched from blood (not recorded which). All receptors derive from a woman between 35 and 50 years old with acute COVID-19. The CDR3 runs from the conserved cysteine through the conserved F or W. Each record gives: V gene, J gene, CDR3 protein.

>TRBV7-2|TRBJ1-2
CASSLGTSYGYTF
>TRBV19|TRBJ1-5
CASTKDNSNQPQHF
>TRBV15|TRBJ1-5
CATSRDYGVGNQPQHF
>TRBV6-2/TRBV6-3|TRBJ1-2
CASSYSAQRIYGYTF
>TRBV10-3|TRBJ2-7
CAISPRDRYEQYF
>TRBV3-1/TRBV3-2|TRBJ2-7
CASSQSEREGDEQYF
>TRBV27|TRBJ2-7
CASSPRLAGLSYEQYF
>TRBV5-1|TRBJ2-5
CASSLAGGQETQYF
>TRBV7-9|TRBJ1-6
CASSSQGGPLHF
>TRBV7-8|TRBJ1-4
CASSQPNEKLFF
>TRBV7-3|TRBJ2-1
CASSFGLANYNEQFF
>TRBV14|TRBJ2-7
CASSQGQGAFYEQYF
>TRBV6-5|TRBJ1-2
CASSLTGTGYTF
>TRBV28|TRBJ2-7
CASSFRGGEQYF
>TRBV28|TRBJ2-1
CASSPAGGPYNEQFF
>TRBV19|TRBJ1-5
CASSRQAGKGNQPQHF
>TRBV28|TRBJ2-5
CASRRTSRSETQYF
>TRBV18|TRBJ2-1
CASSPRTSEYNEQFF
>TRBV9|TRBJ2-3
CASSKRGGGADTQYF
>TRBV6-5|TRBJ1-2
CASSYGGTGVGYTF
>TRBV4-1|TRBJ2-1
CAIPSGDYNEQFF
>TRBV2|TRBJ1-4
CARRRRENEKLFF
>TRBV7-2|TRBJ1-2
CASSSRQGEGPNYGYTF
>TRBV2|TRBJ1-4
CASTLQMTNEKLFF
>TRBV21-1|TRBJ1-5
CASSKVGRTKGDSNQPQHF
>TRBV5-1|TRBJ2-1
CASSIDTSYNEQFF
>TRBV27|TRBJ1-2
CASSSRTGEDYGYTF
>TRBV19|TRBJ2-7
CASKTGVVGEQYF
>TRBV9|TRBJ1-2
CASSVGPRSRGGYTF
>TRBV4-2|TRBJ1-2
CASSQESGYGYTF
>TRBV6-1|TRBJ1-2
CASSDPPGQGVLGYTF
>TRBV6-1|TRBJ2-5
CASSEAPSGLGGETQYF
>TRBV2|TRBJ2-2
CASRTRGPGTGELFF
>TRBV7-9|TRBJ2-3
CASSILPGTGARDTQYF
>TRBV7-8|TRBJ2-5
CASSSGQGLETQYF
>TRBV5-8|TRBJ1-6
CASSTGVGRYSPLHF
>TRBV30|TRBJ1-5
CAWSVQGGLNQPQHF
>TRBV11-2|TRBJ2-7
CASSPSGDHEQYF
>TRBV19|TRBJ2-6
CASSQTGTGANVLTF
>TRBV24-1|TRBJ2-3
CATSIGQGKVGTQYF
>TRBV19|TRBJ2-3
CASSMSGALTDTQYF
>TRBV5-8|TRBJ1-3
CASSARNTGGWNTIYF
>TRBV15|TRBJ1-5
CATSSLGGSNQPQHF
>TRBV28|TRBJ2-7
CASLPLAGSYEQYF
>TRBV20-1|TRBJ1-2
CSARASGYTF